Listed below are T cell receptor beta chains from one sample, sequenced in a study of CD8+CD57+ T cells in acquired aplastic anemia. Each CDR3 protein is one row after TCRdb ran MiXCR on the reads. The sample includes about 220,000 distinct CDR3 sequences, 34% of them seen just once. Sequenced sample: sorted CD4+, CD8+, or CD8+CD57+ T cells (not recorded which) from PBMCs. All receptors derive from a human donor in good health, serving as a control. The CDR3 runs from the conserved cysteine through the conserved F or W. A D gene is named only where the DNA matches it firmly. Clone size is stated in some rows and not others, as once, few, many or a class when expanded.

d_call | j_call | clone_size | v_call | cdr3_nt | cdr3_aa
TRBD1 | TRBJ1-6 | many | TRBV5-1 | TGCGCCAGCAGTTACTCCGGGACAGGGGATTCACCCCTCCACTTT | CASSYSGTGDSPLHF
TRBD1 | TRBJ1-2 | many | TRBV4-1 | TGCGCCAGCAGCCAACCACGGACAGGCGTGTGGGGCTACACCTTC | CASSQPRTGVWGYTF
TRBD2 | TRBJ2-5 | many | TRBV20-1 | TGCAGTGCTGGGGACGGACTAGCGGTCCAAGAGACCCAGTACTTC | CSAGDGLAVQETQYF
NA | TRBJ1-1 | many | TRBV20-1 | TGCAGTGTGTTGGTGTGGGCTGAAGCTTTCTTT | CSVLVWAEAFF
NA | TRBJ1-2 | many | TRBV5-1 | TGCGCCAGCAGCTTGGGGTCGGGGGGCGACTATGGCTACACCTTC | CASSLGSGGDYGYTF
NA | TRBJ2-4 | NA | TRBV20-1 | TGCAGTGCCCTTACTAGCTACATTCAGTACTTC | CSALTSYIQYF
TRBD2 | TRBJ2-7 | NA | TRBV2 | TGTGCCAGCAGAACCGGGACTAGCGGGGGGGCCAAGGAGCAGTACTTC | CASRTGTSGGAKEQYF
TRBD2 | TRBJ2-1 | NA | TRBV9 | TGTGCCAGCAGCGCCTTCCCCCAGGGACTAGCGGGGGGGCATGAGCAGTTCTTC | CASSAFPQGLAGGHEQFF
NA | TRBJ1-2 | NA | TRBV3-1 | TGTGCCAGCAGCCTCGCCCAGGGTGGCTACACCTTC | CASSLAQGGYTF
NA | TRBJ2-7 | many | TRBV18 | TGTGCCAGCTCCACTTCCCTCGAGCAGTACTTC | CASSTSLEQYF
TRBD1 | TRBJ1-3 | NA | TRBV12-3/TRBV12-4 | TGTGCCAGCAGTTCACCGCCTGGGACAGGATCTGGAAACACCATATATTTT | CASSSPPGTGSGNTIYF
TRBD2 | TRBJ2-3 | NA | TRBV5-1 | TGCGCCAGCAGGGGCCTAGCGGGGAGCACAGATACGCAGTATTTT | CASRGLAGSTDTQYF
NA | TRBJ2-2 | NA | TRBV5-1 | TGCGCCAGCAGCCTCGACCCTTTAAGGAGCTCCGGGGAGCTGTTTTTT | CASSLDPLRSSGELFF
TRBD2 | TRBJ2-7 | many | TRBV7-2 | TGTGCCAGCAGCTCCTTAGCGGGAGGCTCCTACGAGCAGTACTTC | CASSSLAGGSYEQYF
TRBD1 | TRBJ1-5 | NA | TRBV19 | TGTGCCAGTAGTATTAGGGGACAGGGGGCTATAAGCAATCAGCCCCAGCATTTT | CASSIRGQGAISNQPQHF
TRBD1 | TRBJ2-7 | NA | TRBV7-2 | TGTGCCAGCAGCCCCGACAGGGGCGACTCCTACGAGCAGTACTTC | CASSPDRGDSYEQYF
NA | TRBJ1-5 | many | TRBV20-1 | TGCAGTGCTAGCAGCCGGCAACGTAGGGACGATCAGCCCCAGCATTTT | CSASSRQRRDDQPQHF
TRBD1 | TRBJ2-7 | NA | TRBV10-2 | TGCGCCAGCAGTGCTGGGACAGGGACCCACGAGCAGTACTTC | CASSAGTGTHEQYF
NA | TRBJ2-2 | many | TRBV10-3 | TGTGCCATCAGTGAGTCGACTCAAGGGTCCGGGGAGCTGTTTTTT | CAISESTQGSGELFF
NA | TRBJ1-5 | NA | TRBV3-1 | TGTGCCAGCAGCCAAGGGGGCGGCAGCTACAATCAGCCCCAGCATTTT | CASSQGGGSYNQPQHF
TRBD1 | TRBJ2-1 | NA | TRBV24-1 | TGTGCCACCAGTGATTCATCGGGACAGGGGACCTACAATGAGCAGTTCTTC | CATSDSSGQGTYNEQFF
TRBD2 | TRBJ2-7 | few | TRBV12-3/TRBV12-4 | TGTGCCAGCAGTCTCACCCGACTAGCGGGGGGGTTCAGTAGCTCCTACGAGCAGTACTTC | CASSLTRLAGGFSSSYEQYF